These 29 T cell receptor beta chains originate from one sample sequenced in a study of response to subunit inactivated influenza vaccine. TCRdb re-derived calls from the RT-PCR reads in MiXCR, one entry per CDR3 protein. The sample yields around 530,000 distinct CDR3 sequences, approximately 17% seen once. The sequences come from CD4+ T cells sorted from PBMCs, collected around 2 years after vaccination. Source of these receptors: a man in his fifties or sixties who received an inactivated influenza vaccine.

This clonotype was observed a few times. The gene calls are TRBV5-4 and TRBJ2-1, with 10 nucleotides matching TRBD2. The V and J ends lost 3 bases and 0 bases, in that order; junction bases with no gene match: 6. This CDR3 region has 17 residues. Germline lookup yields CDR1 SGHNT and CDR2 YYREEE (reference sequence). In nucleotides, the CDR3 is TGTGCCAGCAGCTGGGGGGAGCGGGGGGGCTCCTACAATGAGCAGTTCTTC. This gives the protein CASSWGERGGSYNEQFF.

The rearrangement joins TRBV5-5 to TRBJ2-7; a weak D match, TRBD1 (6 bases). The V and J ends lost 4 bases and 2 bases respectively, with 10 bases between them. Germline values: CDR1 SGHKS, CDR2 YYEKEE (reference sequence). The CDR3 consists of 13 residues. The CDR3 reads CASSRDKAYEQYF. CDR3 nucleotide sequence: TGTGCCAGCAGCAGGGACAAGGCCTACGAGCAGTACTTC.

Many counts were recorded for this clonotype. Here the CDR3 reads CASSRNQGVEQYF. In DNA, the CDR3 is TGTGCCAGCTCAAGAAACCAGGGCGTCGAGCAGTACTTC. This chain connects TRBV18 to TRBJ2-7, with a weak D call TRBD1 (5 bases). Germline values: CDR1 KGHSH, CDR2 LQKENI. Between the trimmed V and J ends, which lost 5 bases and 6 bases, there was a span of 14 bases. This CDR3 is built from 13 residues.

This clonotype occurred a few times. The chain links TRBV4-1 to TRBJ1-6; no clear D. The CDR3 consists of 18 residues. CDR1 is MGHRA, CDR2 YSYEKL, per germline. V lost 1 base, J lost 0 bases, and 13 bases lay in between. CDR3 amino acids: CASSQVAHWGSYNSPLHF. CDR3 bases: TGCGCCAGCAGCCAAGTGGCTCACTGGGGCTCCTATAATTCACCCCTCCACTTT.

This CDR3 reads CASSYSVRPSLADTQYF. The CDR3, as DNA: TGTGCCAGCAGTTACTCGGTCCGGCCGTCCCTCGCAGATACGCAGTATTTT. The chain combines TRBV6-2 or TRBV6-3 with TRBJ2-3; D unclear. V was pared by 0 bases and J by 4 bases, with 17 bases between. Germline assignment: CDR1 MNHEY and CDR2 SVGEGT. The CDR3 is 17 amino acids.

The chain combines TRBV20-1 with TRBJ2-7; 7 nucleotides align to TRBD1. J was trimmed by 2 bases and V by 3 bases; bases with no gene match: 7. Per germline, CDR1 DFQATT and CDR2 SNEGSKA (reference sequence). The CDR3 spans 14 residues. CDR3 sequence: CSASRGQRTYEQYF. The CDR3, as DNA: TGCAGTGCTAGCCGGGGACAGCGAACCTACGAGCAGTACTTC.

The V and J genes are TRBV12-3 or TRBV12-4 and TRBJ1-1; D is ambiguous. V lost 3 bases, J lost 4 bases, and 12 bases lay in between. This CDR3 is 14 amino acids long. Here the CDR3 DNA reads TGTGCCAGCAGTTTTGGACTCTTGGGCACTGAAGCTTTCTTT. It specifies CASSFGLLGTEAFF.

The V call is TRBV20-1, the J call TRBJ1-5; D unresolved. From germline, CDR1 is DFQATT and CDR2 SNEGSKA (reference sequence). The CDR3 is 15 amino acids. V was pared by 3 bases and J by 0 bases, with 12 bases between. This chain's CDR3 is CSASLGLHSNQPQHF. CDR3 bases: TGCAGTGCTAGCTTGGGGTTGCATAGCAATCAGCCCCAGCATTTT.

In its sample, this clonotype was seen a few times. At one end the junction does not follow the germline gene, possibly because of a read error. The chain is built from TRBV4-3 and TRBJ2-3; 11 positions match TRBD2. The CDR3 spans 15 residues. CDR1 and CDR2 from the germline V gene are LGHNA and YSLEER. The CDR3 DNA is TGCGCCAGCAGCCAAAGACTAGCGGGACAGGATAAGCAGTATTTT. Residues: CASSQRLAGQDKQYF.

This clonotype was counted only a few times. The chain couples TRBV11-2 to TRBJ2-2; the match to TRBD1 covers 8 bases. The V gene's germline CDR1 is SGHAT and CDR2 FQNNGV. The V and J ends lost 0 bases and 2 bases, in that order; junction bases with no gene match: 8. CDR3 length: 18 residues. CDR3 nucleotides: TGTGCCAGCAGCTTAGATCCCTGGGGACAGGCAAACACCGGGGAGCTGTTTTTT. This sequence encodes CASSLDPWGQANTGELFF.

The chain uses TRBV11-2 and TRBJ2-2, with TRBD2 identical over 10 bases. V trimming: 8 bases; J trimming: 7 bases; junction bases outside the gene matches: 7. This CDR3 has 14 amino acids. Germline V gene data show CDR1 as SGHAT and CDR2 as FQNNGV. The chain's CDR3 is CASCLAGEGGELFF. The CDR3 nucleotides read TGTGCCAGCTGTCTAGCGGGAGAAGGCGGGGAGCTGTTTTTT.

This chain connects TRBV6-1 to TRBJ2-2; 7 bases map to TRBD2. CDR3 size: 12 residues. Germline-derived CDR1 and CDR2 are MNHNS and SASEGT. J gave up 4 bases and V 10 bases, and 3 bases lay outside the gene matches. CDR3 bases: TGTGCCACCTGGGGGGGCACCGGGGAGCTGTTTTTT. The encoded protein is CATWGGTGELFF.

This chain links TRBV20-1 with TRBJ2-6; TRBD1 matches 8 bases. Trimming took 5 bases from V and 0 from J; bases not matched to a gene: 9. The V gene's germline CDR1 is DFQATT and CDR2 SNEGSKA (reference sequence). This CDR3 has 17 residues. CDR3 in amino acids: CSAGDRGTYSGANVLTF. The DNA of the CDR3 is TGCAGTGCTGGCGACAGGGGCACCTACTCTGGGGCCAACGTCCTGACTTTC.

This clonotype was seen more than once but under ten times. The conserved final phenylalanine or tryptophan is absent from the CDR3, which likely points to a read error. The chain is built from TRBV12-3 or TRBV12-4 and TRBJ2-3; no firm D call. The V and J ends lost 6 bases and 3 bases respectively, with 4 bases between them. CDR3 length: 11 residues. The CDR3 loop reads CASRETDTQYS. DNA of the CDR3: TGTGCCAGCAGGGAGACAGATACGCAGTATTCT.

The chain recombines TRBV7-6 with TRBJ2-2; unclear D gene. The CDR3 has 15 residues. From germline, CDR1 is SGHVS and CDR2 FNYEAQ. V lost 4 bases to trimming and J lost 1 base, with 10 bases between them. This chain's CDR3 is CASSSPRRNTGELFF. As DNA, the CDR3 is TGTGCCAGCAGCTCCCCTAGACGGAACACCGGGGAGCTGTTTTTT.

This chain joins TRBV4-3 and TRBJ2-5; D remains ambiguous. V dropped 1 base and J dropped 5 bases, with 11 bases sitting between them. Germline values: CDR1 LGHNA, CDR2 YSLEER. The CDR3 is 14 amino acids. The CDR3 nucleotides are TGCGCCAGCAGCCAAGGGGTGGTTCGGGAGACCCAGTACTTC. This encodes CASSQGVVRETQYF.

The chain has TRBV12-3 or TRBV12-4 and TRBJ2-1; D may be TRBD2 (6 bases). There are 16 residues in the CDR3. The V and J ends lost 2 bases and 0 bases respectively, with 11 bases between them. The CDR3 nucleotides read TGTGCCAGCAGTTTACGAGCGGGTCTCTCCTACAATGAGCAGTTCTTC. Its translation is CASSLRAGLSYNEQFF.

This clonotype was counted between two and nine times. The rearrangement links TRBV6-2 or TRBV6-3 to TRBJ2-1; 9 bases match TRBD1. V lost 8 bases, J lost 7 bases, and 6 bases stayed unmatched. The CDR3 sequence is 13 residues long. In germline, CDR1 is MNHEY, CDR2 SVGEGT. CDR3 sequence reads: CASQNRGPNEQFF. CDR3 bases: TGTGCCAGCCAAAACAGGGGGCCTAATGAGCAGTTCTTC.

This sequence joins TRBV6-2 or TRBV6-3 and TRBJ2-7; 8 positions match TRBD1. This CDR3 is built from 15 residues. Trimming removed 5 bases from V and 0 bases from J; junction bases left unmatched: 6. Germline loops: CDR1 MNHEY, CDR2 SVGEGT. The CDR3 loop reads CASSEGQANSYEQYF. CDR3 nucleotide sequence: TGTGCCAGCAGTGAGGGACAGGCTAACTCCTACGAGCAGTACTTC.

The rearrangement joins TRBV15 to TRBJ2-7, with D possibly TRBD1 on 6 matching bases. Trimming cost V 0 bases and J 1 base, with 10 bases left between them. There are 15 residues in the CDR3. Looked up from germline, CDR1 is LNHNV and CDR2 is YYDKDF (reference sequence). CDR3 residues: CATSREHRDSYEQYF. DNA of the CDR3: TGTGCCACCAGCAGAGAGCACAGGGATTCCTACGAGCAGTACTTC. Drawing the rest from reference TRBV15 and TRBJ2-7, the complete variable domain is DAMVIQNPRYQVTQFGKPVTLSCSQTLNHNVMYWYQQKSSQAPKLLFHYYDKDFNNEADTPDNFQSRRPNTSFCFLDIRSPGLGDTAMYLCATSREHRDSYEQYFGPGTRLTVT.

The rearrangement joins TRBV12-3 or TRBV12-4 to TRBJ1-2, with 9 positions matching TRBD1. This CDR3 is 14 amino acids long. V gave up 8 bases and J gave up 5 bases; unmatched junction bases: 9. CDR3 nucleotide sequence: TGTGCCAGCGGAAGACCCGGACAGGGGTATGGCTACACCTTC. Encoded protein: CASGRPGQGYGYTF.

In this sample, this clonotype turned up many times. The chain recombines TRBV6-1 with TRBJ2-7; possibly TRBD1 or TRBD2 for D (5 bases each). This CDR3 is built from 13 residues. V lost 6 bases and J lost 6, with 15 bases in between. Germline lookup yields CDR1 MNHNS and CDR2 SASEGT. The CDR3 here is CASRPDFGTEQYF. The CDR3 nucleotides are TGTGCCAGCAGACCCGATTTCGGGACCGAGCAGTACTTC.

This clonotype was counted only a few times. V usage is TRBV11-3 and J usage is TRBJ2-1; 8 nucleotides agree with TRBD1. Germline V gene lookup returns CDR1 SGHNT and CDR2 YENEEA. The length of the CDR3 is 13 residues. V lost 8 bases to trimming and J lost 8 bases; unmatched junction nucleotides: 8. The CDR3 nucleotides read TGTGCCAGCGCCAACAGGGGGGTGGATGAGCAGTTCTTC. It codes for CASANRGVDEQFF.

There are a few counts of this clonotype. The chain is built from TRBV6-2 or TRBV6-3 and TRBJ1-2, with D hard to call. V gave up 2 bases and J gave up 5 bases, with 6 bases separating them. This CDR3 is 12 amino acids long. CDR1 is MNHEY, CDR2 SVGEGT, per germline. The DNA of the CDR3 is TGTGCCAGCAGTTACGCGGGGTATGGCTACACCTTC. This gives the protein CASSYAGYGYTF.

A few counts support this clonotype. The gene calls are TRBV4-1 and TRBJ2-7, with D possibly being TRBD2 (7 bases). The CDR3 runs 15 residues. V gave up 1 base and J gave up 3 bases, with 13 bases separating them. The germline V gene has CDR1 MGHRA and CDR2 YSYEKL. CDR3 in DNA: TGCGCCAGCAGCCAAGGATCGGGGGGCTACTACGAGCAGTACTTC. The encoded protein is CASSQGSGGYYEQYF.

This clonotype was seen only a few times. J is TRBJ2-3 and V is TRBV7-9, with TRBD1 identical over 7 bases. This CDR3 is built from 17 residues. Losses at the gene ends were 5 bases for V and 0 bases for J; bases not matched to a gene: 11. CDR1 and CDR2 (germline): SEHNR, FQNEAQ (reference sequence). The CDR3 is CASSPLRTGISTDTQYF. The CDR3 DNA reads TGTGCCAGCAGCCCACTTCGGACAGGCATTAGCACAGATACGCAGTATTTT.

The chain combines TRBV12-3 or TRBV12-4 with TRBJ2-7; 10 bases are a match to TRBD2. The CDR3 is 16 amino acids. Trimming removed 1 base from V and 5 bases from J; junction bases left unmatched: 8. CDR3 sequence (DNA): TGTGCCAGCAGTTTAGTCCCCGGGACTAGCGCGGACGAGCAGTACTTC. It is translated as CASSLVPGTSADEQYF.

This clonotype was counted at least ten times. An end of the junction does not agree with germline; a read error may underlie this. DNA for the CDR3: TGTGCCAGCAGTTTAGCGGGTAGGAACACTGAAGCTTTCTTT. Protein product: CASSLAGRNTEAFF. The chain links TRBV5-1 to TRBJ1-1; D is undetermined. Germline V gene data show CDR1 as SGHRS and CDR2 as YFSETQ. The CDR3 is 14 amino acids.

This clonotype was observed a handful of times. The chain has TRBV3-1 and TRBJ1-1, with D hard to call. This CDR3 contains 15 residues. V lost 3 bases and J 0 bases, leaving 11 bases between the germline ends. Germline-derived CDR1 and CDR2 are LGHDT and YNNKEL (reference sequence). CDR3 sequence (DNA): TGTGCCAGCAGCCAGTTTCCGGAAATGAACACTGAAGCTTTCTTT. Protein product: CASSQFPEMNTEAFF.